This is a list of T cell receptor beta chains from one sample in a study of T cells in localized non-small cell lung cancer. The table came from immunoSEQ multiplex PCR; TCRdb's copy has only in-frame clones and leaves some out. Of tens of thousands of clones detected, around 87% appear once; the ten largest clones hold 5.5% to 6.5%. Sequenced here: PBMCs, sampled before any cancer treatment. The source of these receptors is a man aged 40-75 years with stage II lung adenocarcinoma. CDR3s include the opening cysteine and the closing phenylalanine or tryptophan. Each record gives: V gene, J gene, CDR3 length, D gene, clone size, CDR3 protein, CDR3 DNA. The D gene is left open where the match is weak. A clone size is listed for some rows: how often the clone was seen (once, few, many), or a class if it is expanded.

TRBV27	TRBJ2-3	14	.	.	CASSSRGYTDTQYF	TGTGCCAGCAGTTCTAGAGGGTACACAGATACGCAGTATTTT
TRBV2	TRBJ1-4	14	.	.	CASSESAGYEKLFF	TGTGCCAGCAGTGAGTCGGCAGGATATGAAAAACTGTTTTTT
TRBV11-2	TRBJ2-7	12	.	.	CASSRYSYEQYF	TGTGCCAGCAGCCGATACTCCTACGAGCAGTACTTC
TRBV19	TRBJ2-2	12	.	.	CASRTEAGELFF	TGTGCCAGTAGGACAGAGGCCGGGGAGCTGTTTTTT
TRBV23-1	TRBJ1-2	15	.	once	CASSLVAVGNVGYTF	TGCGCCAGCAGTCTCGTAGCCGTCGGGAACGTCGGCTACACCTTC
TRBV6-1	TRBJ2-3	15	TRBD2	.	CASWVAGGSTDTQYF	TGTGCCAGCTGGGTGGCGGGGGGCAGCACAGATACGCAGTATTTT
TRBV18	TRBJ2-3	12	.	.	CASSPVPDTQYF	TGTGCCAGCTCACCAGTCCCAGATACGCAGTATTTT
TRBV9	TRBJ2-1	15	.	few	CASSVAPVGGDEQFF	TGTGCCAGCAGCGTAGCCCCCGTTGGCGGCGATGAGCAGTTCTTC
TRBV5-1	TRBJ2-1	15	TRBD2	.	CASSLTSGRVGGIFF	TGCGCCAGCAGCTTGACTAGCGGGAGGGTAGGAGGGATTTTCTTC
TRBV2	TRBJ1-4	14	.	.	CASREGTGNEKLFF	TGTGCCAGCAGGGAGGGGACCGGGAATGAAAAACTGTTTTTT
TRBV7-8	TRBJ2-5	17	TRBD2	.	CASSLVASGRGQETQYF	TGTGCCAGCAGCTTAGTTGCTAGCGGGAGGGGTCAAGAGACCCAGTACTTC
TRBV7-8	TRBJ2-4	15	TRBD2	.	CASSSPREDKNIQYF	TGTGCCAGCAGCTCGCCTCGGGAGGACAAAAACATTCAGTACTTC
TRBV10-3	TRBJ2-7	13	.	.	CAISGVSQSEQYF	TGTGCCATCAGTGGAGTTTCACAGAGCGAGCAGTACTTC
TRBV6-1	TRBJ1-5	16	.	.	CASSATWDGSNQPQHF	TGTGCCAGCAGTGCTACCTGGGACGGTTCCAATCAGCCCCAGCATTTT
TRBV30	TRBJ2-7	13	.	.	CAWSPRDFLGQYF	TGTGCCTGGAGTCCCCGGGATTTCTTGGGGCAGTACTTC
TRBV6-4	TRBJ1-6	15	.	.	CASSAQWGEGSPLHF	TGTGCCAGCAGTGCCCAGTGGGGGGAAGGTTCCCCCCTCCACTTT
TRBV11-3	TRBJ2-5	13	.	.	CASSLGPQEPQYF	TGTGCCAGCAGCTTAGGCCCTCAAGAGCCCCAGTACTTC
TRBV10-3	TRBJ1-2	15	.	.	CAIRGDEGANYGYTF	TGTGCCATCAGGGGGGACGAGGGGGCTAACTATGGCTACACCTTC
TRBV30	TRBJ1-3	15	.	.	CAWSPWGGSGNTIYF	TGTGCCTGGAGTCCTTGGGGGGGCTCTGGAAACACCATATATTTT
TRBV9	TRBJ2-2	16	TRBD2	.	CASSVGDGGKTGELFF	TGTGCCAGCAGCGTAGGGGACGGGGGGAAGACCGGGGAGCTGTTTTTT
TRBV29-1	TRBJ1-2	13	.	.	CSVPPEGSYGYTF	TGCAGCGTCCCCCCTGAAGGCAGCTATGGCTACACCTTC
TRBV5-6	TRBJ1-4	15	.	.	CASSFWPVANEKLFF	TGTGCCAGCAGCTTTTGGCCGGTAGCTAATGAAAAACTGTTTTTT
TRBV30	TRBJ1-1	14	TRBD1	.	CAWSRQGAGTEAFF	TGTGCCTGGAGCAGACAGGGAGCGGGCACTGAAGCTTTCTTT
TRBV5-4	TRBJ1-1	17	TRBD1	.	CASSLVGGLAMNTEAFF	TGTGCCAGCAGCTTGGTAGGGGGCCTCGCGATGAACACTGAAGCTTTCTTT
TRBV30	TRBJ2-3	14	.	.	CAWSPADIRDTQYF	TGTGCCTGGAGTCCTGCCGATATAAGAGATACGCAGTATTTT
TRBV7-2	TRBJ1-1	15	TRBD1	once	CASSSQRTGPTEAFF	TGTGCCAGCAGCTCTCAGCGGACAGGGCCCACTGAAGCTTTCTTT
TRBV9	TRBJ1-5	15	.	.	CASSVVGDHNQPQHF	TGTGCCAGCAGCGTAGTCGGGGATCACAATCAGCCCCAGCATTTT
TRBV5-4	TRBJ2-5	13	TRBD1	.	CASSSGGEETQYF	TGTGCCAGCAGCTCAGGGGGTGAAGAGACCCAGTACTTC
TRBV19	TRBJ2-7	14	TRBD2	.	CASSPSGRANGQYF	TGTGCCAGTAGTCCTAGCGGGAGGGCCAACGGGCAGTACTTC
TRBV7-9	TRBJ1-6	12	.	.	CASSPPWSPLHF	TGTGCCAGCAGCCCCCCGTGGTCACCCCTCCACTTT
TRBV7-2	TRBJ2-1	15	TRBD2	.	CASSFTSGTYNEQFF	TGTGCCAGCAGCTTTACTAGCGGGACGTACAATGAGCAGTTCTTC
TRBV5-1	TRBJ2-7	13	TRBD2	.	CASSKGLANEQYF	TGCGCCAGCAGTAAAGGACTAGCGAACGAGCAGTACTTC
TRBV2	TRBJ1-5	13	.	.	CASSEETPGRQHF	TGTGCCAGCAGTGAAGAGACGCCGGGCCGGCAGCATTTT
TRBV27	TRBJ1-2	14	.	.	CASSLSIGGMGYTF	TGTGCCAGCAGTTTATCGATTGGAGGAATGGGCTACACCTTC
TRBV7-9	TRBJ2-4	13	.	.	CASSFVEENIQYF	TGTGCCAGCAGCTTTGTGGAGGAAAACATTCAGTACTTC
TRBV10-3	TRBJ1-5	15	.	.	CAISKERGSNQPQHF	TGTGCCATCAGTAAAGAGCGGGGGAGCAATCAGCCCCAGCATTTT
TRBV28	TRBJ1-2	14	TRBD1	.	CASSFLTGGYGYTF	TGTGCCAGCAGCTTCCTGACAGGGGGGTATGGCTACACCTTC
TRBV30	TRBJ2-1	12	.	.	CAWNSQGGEQFF	TGTGCCTGGAATTCCCAGGGCGGTGAGCAGTTCTTC
TRBV11-2	TRBJ1-1	13	.	.	CASSFDRNTEAFF	TGTGCCAGCAGCTTTGACAGGAACACTGAAGCTTTCTTT
TRBV4-2	TRBJ2-1	15	.	.	CASSQDPNFDNEQFF	TGTGCCAGCAGCCAGGATCCAAACTTCGACAATGAGCAGTTCTTC